The entry below gives a single T cell receptor beta chain sequence along with its context. Its antigen is unidentified. Thymus was obtained from resections taken during corrective heart surgery. Donor material was obtained from healthy Finnish infants undergoing corrective surgery for congenital heart defects. Profiling relied on immunoSEQ multiplex PCR, and the TCRdb table lists in-frame clones only, not all of them. Seen here are under 150,000 clones, about 94% observed once, and the top ten hold around 0.025%. This sample is drawn from a study of human thymus T cells. Study observations and caveats: In thymic and blood repertoires alike, V and J usage looked biased. Related research described strongly overlapping thymic repertoires in unrelated people.

Germline CDR1 and CDR2: MNHNS and SASEGT. Deletions cut 6 bases from V and 4 bases from J, with 12 bases between. The CDR3 spans 13 residues. Source material: thymus tissue. The chain recombines TRBV6-1 with TRBJ2-5; weak D call: TRBD1 (5 bases). This sequence was found in a boy younger than two with a congenital heart defect but otherwise immunologically healthy. The CDR3 sequence: CASSVQGGETQYF. In DNA, the CDR3 is TGTGCCAGCAGCGTCCAGGGCGGAGAGACCCAGTACTTC.